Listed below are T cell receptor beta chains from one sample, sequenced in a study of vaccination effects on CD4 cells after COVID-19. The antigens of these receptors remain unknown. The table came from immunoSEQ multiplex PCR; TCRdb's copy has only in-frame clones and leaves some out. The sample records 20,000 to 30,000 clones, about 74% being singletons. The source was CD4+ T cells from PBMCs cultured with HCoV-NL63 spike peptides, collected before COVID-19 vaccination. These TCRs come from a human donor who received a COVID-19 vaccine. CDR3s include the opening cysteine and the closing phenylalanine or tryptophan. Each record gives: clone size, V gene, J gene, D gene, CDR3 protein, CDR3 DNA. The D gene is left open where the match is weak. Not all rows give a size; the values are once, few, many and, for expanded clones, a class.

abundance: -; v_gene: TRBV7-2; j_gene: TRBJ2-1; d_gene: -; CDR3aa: CASARGESYNEQFF; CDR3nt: TGTGCCAGCGCTAGGGGGGAGAGCTACAATGAGCAGTTCTTC
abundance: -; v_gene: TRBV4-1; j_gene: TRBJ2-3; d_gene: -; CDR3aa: CASSQEASQNTQYF; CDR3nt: TGCGCCAGCAGCCAAGAGGCGTCCCAAAATACGCAGTATTTT
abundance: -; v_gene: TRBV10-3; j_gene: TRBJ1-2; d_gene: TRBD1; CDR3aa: CAISDRDMGTGHISYGYTF; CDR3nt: TGTGCCATCAGTGATCGAGATATGGGGACAGGGCACATTTCCTATGGCTACACCTTC
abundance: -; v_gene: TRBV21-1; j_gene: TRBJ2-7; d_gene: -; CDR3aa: CASRKKAGLAGPSYEQYF; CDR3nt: TGTGCCAGCAGAAAAAAAGCGGGGCTAGCGGGACCCTCCTACGAGCAGTACTTC
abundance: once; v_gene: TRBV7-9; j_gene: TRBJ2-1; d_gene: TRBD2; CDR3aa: CASSLGNSGGADEQFF; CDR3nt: TGTGCCAGCAGCTTAGGCAATAGCGGGGGGGCTGATGAGCAGTTCTTC
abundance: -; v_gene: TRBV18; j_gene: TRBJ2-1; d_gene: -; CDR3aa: CASSPRSQGSGGEQFF; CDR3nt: TGTGCCAGCTCACCACGGTCACAGGGTTCGGGGGGTGAGCAGTTCTTC
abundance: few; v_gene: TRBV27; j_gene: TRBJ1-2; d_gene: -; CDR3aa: CASSPLQAVNYGYTF; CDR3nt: TGTGCCAGCAGTCCCCTTCAGGCGGTTAACTATGGCTACACCTTC
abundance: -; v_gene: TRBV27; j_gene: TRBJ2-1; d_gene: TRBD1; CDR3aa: CASAGTGGTVKQFF; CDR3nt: TGTGCCAGCGCTGGGACAGGGGGTACGGTTAAGCAGTTCTTC
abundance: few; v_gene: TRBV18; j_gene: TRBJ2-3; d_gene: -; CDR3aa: CASSAVRVSTDTQYF; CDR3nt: TGTGCCAGCTCAGCGGTACGGGTAAGCACAGATACGCAGTATTTT
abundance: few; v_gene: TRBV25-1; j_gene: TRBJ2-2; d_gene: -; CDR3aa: CASSEPGDSSGELFF; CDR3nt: TGTGCCAGCAGTGAGCCGGGGGACTCCAGCGGGGAGCTGTTTTTT
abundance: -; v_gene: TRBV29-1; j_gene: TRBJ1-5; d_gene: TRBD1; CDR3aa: CSAKSGGSNQPQHF; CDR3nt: TGCAGCGCTAAATCAGGGGGGAGCAATCAGCCCCAGCATTTT
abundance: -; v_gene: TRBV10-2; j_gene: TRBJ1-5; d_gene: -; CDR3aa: CASSEYLDEPQHF; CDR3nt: TGCGCCAGCAGTGAGTACCTAGATGAGCCCCAGCATTTT
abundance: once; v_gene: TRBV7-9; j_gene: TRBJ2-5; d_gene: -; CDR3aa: CASSYGTRQETQYF; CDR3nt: TGTGCCAGCAGCTACGGGACTCGACAAGAGACCCAGTACTTC
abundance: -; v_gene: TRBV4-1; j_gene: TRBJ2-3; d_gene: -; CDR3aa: CASSQDRRTDTQYF; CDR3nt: TGCGCCAGCAGCCAAGATAGACGCACAGATACGCAGTATTTT
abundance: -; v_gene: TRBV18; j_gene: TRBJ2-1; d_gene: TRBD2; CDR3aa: CASSLGLAGDEQFF; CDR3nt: TGTGCCAGCTCGCTCGGACTAGCGGGGGATGAGCAGTTCTTC
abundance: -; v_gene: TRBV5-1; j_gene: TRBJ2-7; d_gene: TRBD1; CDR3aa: CASSRDRAYEQYF; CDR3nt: TGCGCCAGCAGCAGGGACAGGGCCTACGAGCAGTACTTC
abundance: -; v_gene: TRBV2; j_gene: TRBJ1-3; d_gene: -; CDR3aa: CASRLWGVDGNTIYF; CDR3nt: TGTGCCAGCAGGCTGTGGGGGGTTGATGGAAACACCATATATTTT
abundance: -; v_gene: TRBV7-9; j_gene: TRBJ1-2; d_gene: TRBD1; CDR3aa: CASNPGQAGHGYTF; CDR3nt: TGTGCCAGCAATCCCGGACAGGCTGGCCATGGCTACACCTTC
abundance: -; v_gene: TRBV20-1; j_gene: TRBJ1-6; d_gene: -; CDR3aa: CSASGVLDSYNSPLHF; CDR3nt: TGCAGTGCTAGTGGGGTCCTTGACTCCTATAATTCACCCCTCCACTTT
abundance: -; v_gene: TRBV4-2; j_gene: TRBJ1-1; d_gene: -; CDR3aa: CASSQSKGYPEAFF; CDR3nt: TGTGCCAGCAGCCAGAGCAAAGGGTACCCCGAAGCTTTCTTT
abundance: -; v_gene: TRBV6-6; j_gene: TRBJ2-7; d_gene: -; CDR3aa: CASSSWGGYEQYF; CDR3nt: TGTGCCAGCAGCTCATGGGGAGGCTACGAGCAGTACTTC
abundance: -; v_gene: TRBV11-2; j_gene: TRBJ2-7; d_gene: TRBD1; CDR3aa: CASSLVWDRGSYEQYF; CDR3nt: TGTGCCAGCAGCTTAGTATGGGACAGGGGCTCCTACGAGCAGTACTTC
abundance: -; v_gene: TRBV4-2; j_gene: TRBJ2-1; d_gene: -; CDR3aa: CASSQAPSIQSYNEQFF; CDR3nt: TGTGCCAGCAGCCAAGCCCCTAGTATCCAGTCCTACAATGAGCAGTTCTTC
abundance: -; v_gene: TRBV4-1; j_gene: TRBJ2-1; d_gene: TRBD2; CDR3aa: CASSPASGTSAEQFF; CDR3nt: TGCGCCAGCAGTCCCGCTTCCGGGACTAGCGCTGAGCAGTTCTTC
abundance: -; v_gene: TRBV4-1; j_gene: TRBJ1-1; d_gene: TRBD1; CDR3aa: CASSPLDRVDGRTEAFF; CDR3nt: TGCGCCAGCAGCCCCCTGGACAGGGTTGATGGTAGGACTGAAGCTTTCTTT
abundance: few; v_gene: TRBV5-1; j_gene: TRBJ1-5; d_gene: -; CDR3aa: CASSLEPGINQPQHF; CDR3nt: TGCGCCAGCAGCTTGGAACCAGGGATCAATCAGCCCCAGCATTTT
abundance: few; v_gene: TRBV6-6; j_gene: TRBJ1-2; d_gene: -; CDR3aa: CASSPGDYGYTF; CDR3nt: TGTGCCAGCAGCCCAGGGGACTATGGCTACACCTTC